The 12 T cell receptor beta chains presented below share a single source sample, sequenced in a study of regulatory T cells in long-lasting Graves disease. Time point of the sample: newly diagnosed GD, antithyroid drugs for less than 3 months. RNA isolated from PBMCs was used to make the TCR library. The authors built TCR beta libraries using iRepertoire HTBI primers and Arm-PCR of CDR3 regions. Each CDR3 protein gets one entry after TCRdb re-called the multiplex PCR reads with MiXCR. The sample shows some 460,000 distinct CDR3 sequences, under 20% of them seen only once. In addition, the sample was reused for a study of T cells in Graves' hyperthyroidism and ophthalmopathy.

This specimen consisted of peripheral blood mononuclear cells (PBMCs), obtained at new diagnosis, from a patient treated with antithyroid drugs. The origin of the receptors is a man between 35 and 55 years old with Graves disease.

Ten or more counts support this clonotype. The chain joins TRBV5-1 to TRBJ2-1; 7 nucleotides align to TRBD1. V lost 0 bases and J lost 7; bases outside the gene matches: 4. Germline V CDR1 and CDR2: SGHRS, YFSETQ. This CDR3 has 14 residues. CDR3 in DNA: TGCGCCAGCAGCTTGGGCCCACAGGGGAATGAGCAGTTCTTC. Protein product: CASSLGPQGNEQFF.

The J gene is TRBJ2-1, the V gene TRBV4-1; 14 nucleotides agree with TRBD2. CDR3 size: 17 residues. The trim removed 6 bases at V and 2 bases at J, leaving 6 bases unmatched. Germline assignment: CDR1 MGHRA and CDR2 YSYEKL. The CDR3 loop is CASRHRLAGGTYNEQFF. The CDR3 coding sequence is TGCGCCAGCAGACACAGACTAGCGGGAGGGACCTACAATGAGCAGTTCTTC.

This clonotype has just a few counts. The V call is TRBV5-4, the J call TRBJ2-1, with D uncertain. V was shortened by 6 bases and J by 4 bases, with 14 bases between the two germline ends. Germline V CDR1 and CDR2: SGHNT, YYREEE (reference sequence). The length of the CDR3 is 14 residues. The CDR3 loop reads CASTSPQDYNEQFF. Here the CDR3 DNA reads TGTGCCAGCACCTCCCCCCAAGATTACAATGAGCAGTTCTTC.

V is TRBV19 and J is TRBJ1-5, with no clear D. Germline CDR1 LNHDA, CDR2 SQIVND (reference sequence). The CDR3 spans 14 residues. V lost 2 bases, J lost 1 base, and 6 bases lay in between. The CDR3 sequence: CASSIQLSNQPQHF. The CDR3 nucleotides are TGTGCCAGTAGTATACAATTAAGCAATCAGCCCCAGCATTTT.

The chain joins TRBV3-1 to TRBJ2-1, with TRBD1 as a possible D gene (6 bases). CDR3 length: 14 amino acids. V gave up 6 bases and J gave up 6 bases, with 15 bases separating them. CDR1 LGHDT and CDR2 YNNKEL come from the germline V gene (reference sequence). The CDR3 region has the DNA TGTGCCAGCAGGGAACAGGGAGATATCAATGAGCAGTTCTTC. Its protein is CASREQGDINEQFF.

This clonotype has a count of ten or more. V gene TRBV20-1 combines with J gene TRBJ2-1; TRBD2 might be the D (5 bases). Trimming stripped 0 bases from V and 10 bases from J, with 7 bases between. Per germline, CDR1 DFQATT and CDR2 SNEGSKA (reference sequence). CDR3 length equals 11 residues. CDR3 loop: CSARDIAEQFF. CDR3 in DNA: TGCAGTGCTAGAGATATAGCGGAGCAGTTCTTC.

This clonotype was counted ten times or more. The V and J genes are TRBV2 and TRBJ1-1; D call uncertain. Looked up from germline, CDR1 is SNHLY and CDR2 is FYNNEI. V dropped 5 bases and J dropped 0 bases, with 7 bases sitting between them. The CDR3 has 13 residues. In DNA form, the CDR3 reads TGTGCCAGCAGTCAGCTAATGAACACTGAAGCTTTCTTT. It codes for CASSQLMNTEAFF.

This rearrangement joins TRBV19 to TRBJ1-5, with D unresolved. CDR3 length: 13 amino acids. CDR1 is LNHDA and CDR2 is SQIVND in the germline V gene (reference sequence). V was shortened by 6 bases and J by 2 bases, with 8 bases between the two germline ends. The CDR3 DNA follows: TGTGCCAGTAGAACAGCAGGCAATCAGCCCCAGCATTTT. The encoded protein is CASRTAGNQPQHF. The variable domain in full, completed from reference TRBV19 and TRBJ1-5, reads DGGITQSPKYLFRKEGQNVTLSCEQNLNHDAMYWYRQDPGQGLRLIYYSQIVNDFQKGDIAEGYSVSREKKESFPLTVTSAQKNPTAFYLCASRTAGNQPQHFGDGTRLSIL.

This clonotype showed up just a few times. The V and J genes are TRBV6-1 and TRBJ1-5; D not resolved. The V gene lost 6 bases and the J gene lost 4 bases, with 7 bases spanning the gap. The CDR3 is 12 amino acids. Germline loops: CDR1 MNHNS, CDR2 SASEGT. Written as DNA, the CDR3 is TGTGCCAGCAGGGCCACTAATCAGCCCCAGCATTTT. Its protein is CASRATNQPQHF.

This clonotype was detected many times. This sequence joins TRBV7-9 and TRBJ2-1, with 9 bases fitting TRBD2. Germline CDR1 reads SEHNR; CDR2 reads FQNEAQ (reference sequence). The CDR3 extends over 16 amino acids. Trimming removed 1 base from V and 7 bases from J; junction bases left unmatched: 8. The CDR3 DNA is TGTGCCAGCAGCTTAGGTCTTAGCGGGAGCAGGAATGAGCAGTTCTTC. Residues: CASSLGLSGSRNEQFF.

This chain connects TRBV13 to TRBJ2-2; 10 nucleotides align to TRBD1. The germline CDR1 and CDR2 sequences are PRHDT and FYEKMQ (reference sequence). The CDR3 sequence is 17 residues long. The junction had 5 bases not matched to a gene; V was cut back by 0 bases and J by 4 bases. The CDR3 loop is CASSLGTGGASTGELFF. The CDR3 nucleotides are TGTGCCAGCAGCTTAGGGACAGGGGGCGCGAGCACCGGGGAGCTGTTTTTT.

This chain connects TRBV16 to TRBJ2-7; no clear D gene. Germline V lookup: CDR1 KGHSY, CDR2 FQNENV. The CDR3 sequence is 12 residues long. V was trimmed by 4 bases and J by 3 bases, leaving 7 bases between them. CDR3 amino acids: CASSRLNYEQYF. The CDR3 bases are TGTGCCAGCAGCCGTTTGAACTACGAGCAGTACTTC.